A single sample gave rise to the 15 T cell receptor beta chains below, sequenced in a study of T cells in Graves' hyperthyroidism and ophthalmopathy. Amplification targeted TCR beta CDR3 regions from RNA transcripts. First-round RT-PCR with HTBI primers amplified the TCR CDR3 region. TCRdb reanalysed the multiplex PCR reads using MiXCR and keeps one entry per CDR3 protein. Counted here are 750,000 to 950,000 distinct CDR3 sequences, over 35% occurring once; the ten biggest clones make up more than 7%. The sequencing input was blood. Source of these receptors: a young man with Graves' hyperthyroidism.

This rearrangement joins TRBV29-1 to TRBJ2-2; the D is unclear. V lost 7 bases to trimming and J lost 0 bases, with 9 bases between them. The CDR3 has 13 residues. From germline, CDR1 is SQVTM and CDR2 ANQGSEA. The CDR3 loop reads CSAEAANTGELFF. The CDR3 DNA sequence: TGCAGCGCCGAGGCGGCGAACACCGGGGAGCTGTTTTTT.

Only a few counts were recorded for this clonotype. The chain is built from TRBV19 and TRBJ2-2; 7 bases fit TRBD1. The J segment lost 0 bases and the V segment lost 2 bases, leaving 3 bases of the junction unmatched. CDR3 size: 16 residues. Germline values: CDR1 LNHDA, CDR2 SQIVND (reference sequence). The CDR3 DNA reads TGTGCCAGTAGTATACTGCAGGGGGCGAACACCGGGGAGCTGTTTTTT. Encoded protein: CASSILQGANTGELFF. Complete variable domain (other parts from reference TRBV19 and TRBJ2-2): DGGITQSPKYLFRKEGQNVTLSCEQNLNHDAMYWYRQDPGQGLRLIYYSQIVNDFQKGDIAEGYSVSREKKESFPLTVTSAQKNPTAFYLCASSILQGANTGELFFGEGSRLTVL.

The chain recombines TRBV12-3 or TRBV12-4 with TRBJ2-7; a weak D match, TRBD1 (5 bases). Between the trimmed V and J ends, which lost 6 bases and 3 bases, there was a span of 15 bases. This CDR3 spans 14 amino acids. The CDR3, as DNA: TGTGCCAGCAGCCCCGACAGCTCGTACTACGAGCAGTACTTC. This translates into CASSPDSSYYEQYF.

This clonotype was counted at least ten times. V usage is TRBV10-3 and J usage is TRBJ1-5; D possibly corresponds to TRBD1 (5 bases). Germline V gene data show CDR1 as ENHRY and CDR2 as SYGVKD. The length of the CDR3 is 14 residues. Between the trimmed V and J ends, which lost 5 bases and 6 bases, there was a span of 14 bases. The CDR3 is CAISLGGGSQPQHF. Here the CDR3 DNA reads TGTGCCATCAGTCTTGGGGGGGGGAGTCAGCCCCAGCATTTT.

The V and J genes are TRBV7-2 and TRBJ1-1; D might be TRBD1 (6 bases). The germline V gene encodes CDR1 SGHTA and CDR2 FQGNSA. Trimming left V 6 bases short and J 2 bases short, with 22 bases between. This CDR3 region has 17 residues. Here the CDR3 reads CASSYSTIVGGNTEAFF. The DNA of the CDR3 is TGTGCCAGCAGTTACTCAACCATAGTGGGGGGCAACACTGAAGCTTTCTTT.

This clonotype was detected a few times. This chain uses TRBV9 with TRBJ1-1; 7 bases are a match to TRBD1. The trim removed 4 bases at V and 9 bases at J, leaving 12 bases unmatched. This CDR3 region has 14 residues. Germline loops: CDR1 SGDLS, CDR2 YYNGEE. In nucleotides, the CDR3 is TGTGCCAGCAGCCACTCCGGGACAGCCGTACAAGCTTTCTTT. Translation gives CASSHSGTAVQAFF. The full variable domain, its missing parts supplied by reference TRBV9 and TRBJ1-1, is DSGVTQTPKHLITATGQRVTLRCSPRSGDLSVYWYQQSLDQGLQFLIQYYNGEERAKGNILERFSAQQFPDLHSELNLSSLELGDSALYFCASSHSGTAVQAFFGQGTRLTVV.

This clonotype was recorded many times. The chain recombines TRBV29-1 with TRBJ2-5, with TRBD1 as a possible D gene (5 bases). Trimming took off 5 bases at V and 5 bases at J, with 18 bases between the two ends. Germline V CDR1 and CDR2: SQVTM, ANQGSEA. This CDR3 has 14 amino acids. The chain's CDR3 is CSVFQGGGVETQYF. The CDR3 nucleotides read TGCAGCGTTTTCCAGGGTGGTGGTGTGGAGACCCAGTACTTC.

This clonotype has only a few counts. The CDR3 loop reads CSASLWTGEWWENQPQHF. CDR3 nucleotide sequence: TGCAGTGCCTCCTTGTGGACAGGGGAATGGTGGGAAAATCAGCCCCAGCATTTT. The chain combines TRBV20-1 with TRBJ1-5; 9 positions match TRBD1. Germline V lookup: CDR1 DFQATT, CDR2 SNEGSKA (reference sequence). The CDR3 spans 18 residues. Germline trimming cut 6 bases from V and 4 bases from J; bases unmatched to any gene: 19.

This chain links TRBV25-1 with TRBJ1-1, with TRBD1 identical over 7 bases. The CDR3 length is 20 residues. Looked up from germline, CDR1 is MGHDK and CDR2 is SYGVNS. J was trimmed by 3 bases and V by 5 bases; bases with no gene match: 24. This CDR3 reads CASSFLPTGRLSQMDTEAFF. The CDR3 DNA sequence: TGTGCCAGCAGTTTCCTCCCGACAGGGAGATTAAGCCAAATGGACACTGAAGCTTTCTTT.

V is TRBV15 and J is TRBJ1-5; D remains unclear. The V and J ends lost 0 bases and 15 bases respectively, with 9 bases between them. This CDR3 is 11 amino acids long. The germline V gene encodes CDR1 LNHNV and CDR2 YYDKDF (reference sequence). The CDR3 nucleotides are TGTGCCACCAGCAGAGAAGCGTGGTTGCATTTT. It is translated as CATSREAWLHF.

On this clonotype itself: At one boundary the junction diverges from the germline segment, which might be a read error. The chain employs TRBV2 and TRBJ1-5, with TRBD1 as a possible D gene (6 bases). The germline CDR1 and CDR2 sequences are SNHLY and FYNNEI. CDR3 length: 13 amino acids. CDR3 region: CVSSGQINQPQHF. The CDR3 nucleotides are TGTGTCAGCAGTGGACAGATCAACCAGCCCCAGCATTTT.

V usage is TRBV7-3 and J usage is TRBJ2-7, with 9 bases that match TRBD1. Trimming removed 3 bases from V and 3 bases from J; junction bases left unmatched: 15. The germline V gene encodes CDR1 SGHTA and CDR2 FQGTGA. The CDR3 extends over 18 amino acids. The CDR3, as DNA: TGTGCCAGCAGCTTGTGGGGGCCAGGGACAGGGACGAACTACGAGCAGTACTTC. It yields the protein CASSLWGPGTGTNYEQYF.

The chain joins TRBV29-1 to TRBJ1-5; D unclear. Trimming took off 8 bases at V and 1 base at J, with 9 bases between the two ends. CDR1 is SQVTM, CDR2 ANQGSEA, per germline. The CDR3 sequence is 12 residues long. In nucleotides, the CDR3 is TGCAGCTCCAGTGACAGCAATCAGCCCCAGCATTTT. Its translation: CSSSDSNQPQHF. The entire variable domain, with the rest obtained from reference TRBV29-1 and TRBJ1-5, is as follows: SAVISQKPSRDICQRGTSLTIQCQVDSQVTMMFWYRQQPGQSLTLIATANQGSEATYESGFVIDKFPISRPNLTFSTLTVSNMSPEDSSIYLCSSSDSNQPQHFGDGTRLSIL.

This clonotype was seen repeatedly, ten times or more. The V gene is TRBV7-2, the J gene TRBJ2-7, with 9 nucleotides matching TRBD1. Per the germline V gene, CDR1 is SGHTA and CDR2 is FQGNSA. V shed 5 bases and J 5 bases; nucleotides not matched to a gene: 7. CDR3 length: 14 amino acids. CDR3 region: CASSPGTGTNEQYF. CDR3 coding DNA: TGTGCCAGCAGCCCCGGGACAGGGACGAACGAGCAGTACTTC. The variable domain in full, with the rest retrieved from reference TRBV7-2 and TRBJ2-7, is GAGVSQSPSNKVTEKGKDVELRCDPISGHTALYWYRQSLGQGLEFLIYFQGNSAPDKSGLPSDRFSAERTGGSVSTLTIQRTQQEDSAVYLCASSPGTGTNEQYFGPGTRLTVT.

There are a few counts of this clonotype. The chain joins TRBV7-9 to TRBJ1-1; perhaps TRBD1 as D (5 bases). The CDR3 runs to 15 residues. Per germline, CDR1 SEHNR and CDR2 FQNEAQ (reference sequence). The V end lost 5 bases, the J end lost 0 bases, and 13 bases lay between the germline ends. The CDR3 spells CASSQSRGMNTEAFF. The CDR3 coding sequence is TGTGCCAGCAGCCAAAGCCGGGGCATGAACACTGAAGCTTTCTTT.